This TCR beta chain was captured in a study of spatial heterogeneity in lung cancer. The overall study: Follow-up PBMC specimens underwent sequencing when available; their median timing was roughly 24 months after resection.

The study's findings and limits: Circulating ubiquitous expanded tumor TCRs were observed more frequently at resection than at follow-up.

The ends lost 1 base at V and 7 bases at J; junction bases unmatched: 0. Looked up from germline, CDR1 is MGHRA and CDR2 is YSYEKL. The length of the CDR3 is 14 residues. Unique molecular identifiers tagged every individual TCR cDNA molecule. TCRdb redid the calling of the 5' RACE reads with MiXCR, one entry per CDR3 protein. The data contain about 120,000 distinct CDR3 sequences, about 12% of them singletons. Described time point: blood at routine non-recurrence follow-up after resection. Tumor, nontumor lung or frozen PBMC supplied whole RNA, sequenced without sorting. This clonotype was counted ten times or more. Its antigen is currently unknown.

The origin of this receptor is a male donor with early-stage non-small cell lung cancer. This chain joins TRBV4-1 and TRBJ1-6, with 8 positions matching TRBD1. The specimen was PBMCs, collected at follow-up. The CDR3 sequence is CASSQAGGNSPLHF. In DNA form, the CDR3 reads TGCGCCAGCAGCCAAGCAGGGGGCAATTCACCCCTCCACTTT.